The source of this T cell receptor (beta chain) is a study of CD8 T cells in Susac syndrome. Random hexamers were used to reverse transcribe an amount of roughly 0.45 to 1 ug RNA. TCRdb recomputed calls from the immunoSEQ multiplex PCR reads with MiXCR, one row per CDR3 protein. The sample records more than 150,000 distinct CDR3 sequences, 90% to 96% being singletons. This clonotype was detected only once. The CDR3 is made up of 12 amino acids. The germline CDR1 and CDR2 sequences are SGHTA and FQGNSA. V was pared by 7 bases and J by 8 bases, with 14 bases between. The source of this sequence is a human donor with Susac syndrome. What was sequenced was CD4+ T cells from PBMCs. This chain uses TRBV7-2 with TRBJ1-2, with unresolved D. The CDR3 spells CASTVGFYGYTF. CDR3 nucleotides: TGTGCCAGCACGGTTGGTTTCTACGGCTACACCTTC.